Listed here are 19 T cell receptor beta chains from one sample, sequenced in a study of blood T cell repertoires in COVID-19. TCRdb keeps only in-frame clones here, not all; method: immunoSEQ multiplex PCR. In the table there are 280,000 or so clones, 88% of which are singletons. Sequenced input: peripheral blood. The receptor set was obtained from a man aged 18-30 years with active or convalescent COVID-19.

This chain's CDR3 is CASSTRVYGYTF. The DNA for the CDR3 is TGTGCCAGTAGTACCAGGGTCTATGGCTACACCTTC. The chain is built from TRBV19 and TRBJ1-2, with TRBD1 as a possible D gene (5 bases). Trimming pared 4 bases from V and 4 bases from J, leaving 7 bases between. The germline gives CDR1 LNHDA, CDR2 SQIVND (reference sequence). The CDR3 runs 12 residues.

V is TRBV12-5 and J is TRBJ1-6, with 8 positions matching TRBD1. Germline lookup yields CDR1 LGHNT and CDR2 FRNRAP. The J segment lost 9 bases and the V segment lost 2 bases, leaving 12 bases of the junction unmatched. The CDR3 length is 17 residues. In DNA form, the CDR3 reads TGTGCTAGTGGTTTGCTACTCACTACAGGGGGTAGTTCACCCCTCCACTTT. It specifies CASGLLLTTGGSSPLHF.

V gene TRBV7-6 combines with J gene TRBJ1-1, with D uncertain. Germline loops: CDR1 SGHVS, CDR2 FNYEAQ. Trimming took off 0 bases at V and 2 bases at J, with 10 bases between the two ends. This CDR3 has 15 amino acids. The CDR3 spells CASSLAPPGNTEAFF. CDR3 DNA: TGTGCCAGCAGCTTAGCCCCCCCGGGTAACACTGAAGCTTTCTTT.

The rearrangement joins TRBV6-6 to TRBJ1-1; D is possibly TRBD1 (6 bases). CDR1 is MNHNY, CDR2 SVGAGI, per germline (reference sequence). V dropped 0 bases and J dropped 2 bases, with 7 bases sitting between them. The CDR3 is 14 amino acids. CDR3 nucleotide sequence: TGTGCCAGCAGTTACTCCAGGGGAAACACTGAAGCTTTCTTT. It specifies CASSYSRGNTEAFF.

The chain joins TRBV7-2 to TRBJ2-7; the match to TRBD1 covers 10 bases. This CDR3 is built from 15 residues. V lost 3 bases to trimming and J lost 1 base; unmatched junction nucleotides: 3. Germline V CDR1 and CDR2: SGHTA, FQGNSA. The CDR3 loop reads CASSFRQGASYEQYF. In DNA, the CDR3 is TGTGCCAGCAGCTTTAGACAGGGGGCATCCTACGAGCAGTACTTC.

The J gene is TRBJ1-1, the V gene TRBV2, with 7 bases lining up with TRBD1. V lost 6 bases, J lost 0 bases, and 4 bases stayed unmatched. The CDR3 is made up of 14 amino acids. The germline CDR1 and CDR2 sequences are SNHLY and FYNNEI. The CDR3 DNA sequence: TGTGCCAGCAGCCTCAGGGGGTTGAACACTGAAGCTTTCTTT. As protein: CASSLRGLNTEAFF.

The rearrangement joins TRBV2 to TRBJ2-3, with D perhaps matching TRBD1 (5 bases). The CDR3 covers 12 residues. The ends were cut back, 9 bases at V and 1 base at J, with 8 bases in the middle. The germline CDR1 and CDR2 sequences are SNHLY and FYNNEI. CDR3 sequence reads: CARRRGTDTQYF. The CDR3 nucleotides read TGTGCCAGACGCAGGGGCACAGATACGCAGTATTTT. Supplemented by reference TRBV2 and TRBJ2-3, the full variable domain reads EPEVTQTPSHQVTQMGQEVILRCVPISNHLYFYWYRQILGQKVEFLVSFYNNEISEKSEIFDDQFSVERPDGSNFTLKIRSTKLEDSAMYFCARRRGTDTQYFGPGTRLTVL.

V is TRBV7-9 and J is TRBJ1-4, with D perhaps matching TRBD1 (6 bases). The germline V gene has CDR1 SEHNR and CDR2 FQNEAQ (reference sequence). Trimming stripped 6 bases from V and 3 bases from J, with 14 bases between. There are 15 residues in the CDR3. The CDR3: CASRSRTAPNEKLFF. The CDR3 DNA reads TGTGCCAGCAGATCGCGGACAGCACCTAATGAAAAACTGTTTTTT.

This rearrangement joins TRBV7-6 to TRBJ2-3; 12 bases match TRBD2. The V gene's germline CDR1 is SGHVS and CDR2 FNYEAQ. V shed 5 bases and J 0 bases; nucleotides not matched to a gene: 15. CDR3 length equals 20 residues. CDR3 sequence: CASSKRASGGGIISTDTQYF. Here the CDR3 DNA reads TGTGCCAGCAGCAAAAGGGCTAGCGGGGGGGGAATTATCAGCACAGATACGCAGTATTTT.

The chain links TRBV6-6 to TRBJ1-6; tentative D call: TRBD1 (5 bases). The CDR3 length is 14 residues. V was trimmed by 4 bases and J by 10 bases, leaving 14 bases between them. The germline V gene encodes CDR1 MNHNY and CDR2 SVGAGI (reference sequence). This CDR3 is CASSSKTVGSPLHF. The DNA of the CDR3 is TGTGCCAGCAGTTCTAAGACAGTAGGCTCACCCCTCCACTTT.

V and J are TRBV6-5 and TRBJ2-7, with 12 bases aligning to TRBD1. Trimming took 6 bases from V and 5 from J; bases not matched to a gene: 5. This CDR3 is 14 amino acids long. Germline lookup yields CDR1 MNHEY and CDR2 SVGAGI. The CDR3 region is CASSRDRGRNEQYF. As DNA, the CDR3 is TGTGCCAGCAGCCGGGACAGGGGGCGGAACGAGCAGTACTTC.

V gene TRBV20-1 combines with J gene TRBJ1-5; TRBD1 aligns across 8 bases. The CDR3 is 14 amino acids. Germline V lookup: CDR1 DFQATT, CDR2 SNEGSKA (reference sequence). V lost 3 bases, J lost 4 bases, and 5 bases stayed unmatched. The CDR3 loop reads CSASSGQGNQPQHF. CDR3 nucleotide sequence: TGCAGTGCTAGTTCCGGACAGGGTAATCAGCCCCAGCATTTT.

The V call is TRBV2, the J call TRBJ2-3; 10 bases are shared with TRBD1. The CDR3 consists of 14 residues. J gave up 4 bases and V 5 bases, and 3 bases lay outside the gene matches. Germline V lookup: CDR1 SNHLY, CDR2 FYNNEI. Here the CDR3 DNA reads TGTGCCAGCAGTCAGGACAGGGGGGCAGATACGCAGTATTTT. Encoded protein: CASSQDRGADTQYF.

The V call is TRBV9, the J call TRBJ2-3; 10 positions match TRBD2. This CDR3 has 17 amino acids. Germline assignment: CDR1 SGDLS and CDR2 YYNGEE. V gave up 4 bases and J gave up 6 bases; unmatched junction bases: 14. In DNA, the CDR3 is TGTGCCAGCAGCCCCTTAGCGGGGGGAACGACCCAGGATACGCAGTATTTT. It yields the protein CASSPLAGGTTQDTQYF.

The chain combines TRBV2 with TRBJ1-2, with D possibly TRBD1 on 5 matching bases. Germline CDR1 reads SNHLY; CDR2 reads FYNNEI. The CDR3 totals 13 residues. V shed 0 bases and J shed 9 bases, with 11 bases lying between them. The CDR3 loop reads CASSEALKGRYTF. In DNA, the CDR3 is TGTGCCAGCAGTGAAGCGCTAAAGGGGCGCTACACCTTC.

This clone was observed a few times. In nucleotides, the CDR3 is TGCGCCAGCAGCGCATATTTCGGGACACGGTGGGTTAACTATGGCTACACCTTC. Translating it yields CASSAYFGTRWVNYGYTF. The chain has TRBV4-3 and TRBJ1-2, with a tentative D call TRBD1 (6 bases). This CDR3 contains 18 residues. Germline V gene sequence: CDR1 LGHNA, CDR2 YSLEER. V gave up 5 bases and J gave up 1 base, with 23 bases separating them.

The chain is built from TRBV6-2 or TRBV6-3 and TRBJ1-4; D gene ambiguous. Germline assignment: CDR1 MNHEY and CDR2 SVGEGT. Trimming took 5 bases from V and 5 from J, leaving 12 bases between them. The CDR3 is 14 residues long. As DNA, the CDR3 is TGTGCCAGCAGTCTTACAGCTTCAAATGAAAAACTGTTTTTT. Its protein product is CASSLTASNEKLFF.

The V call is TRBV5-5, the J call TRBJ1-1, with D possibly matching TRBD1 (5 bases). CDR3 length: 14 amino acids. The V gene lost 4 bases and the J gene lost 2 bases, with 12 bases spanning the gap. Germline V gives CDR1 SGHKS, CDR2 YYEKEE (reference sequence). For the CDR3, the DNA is TGTGCCAGCAGCCGAAATACAGGAAACACTGAAGCTTTCTTT. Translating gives CASSRNTGNTEAFF. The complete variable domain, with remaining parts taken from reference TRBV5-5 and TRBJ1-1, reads DAGVTQSPTHLIKTRGQQVTLRCSPISGHKSVSWYQQVLGQGPQFIFQYYEKEERGRGNFPDRFSARQFPNYSSELNVNALLLGDSALYLCASSRNTGNTEAFFGQGTRLTVV.

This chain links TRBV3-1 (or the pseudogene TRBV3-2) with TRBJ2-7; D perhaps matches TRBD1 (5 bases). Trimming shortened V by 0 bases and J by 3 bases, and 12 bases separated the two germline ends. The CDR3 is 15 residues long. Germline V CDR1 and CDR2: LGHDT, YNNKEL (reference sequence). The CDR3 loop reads CASSQDRSGIYEQYF. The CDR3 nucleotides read TGTGCCAGCAGCCAAGATAGATCAGGGATCTACGAGCAGTACTTC.